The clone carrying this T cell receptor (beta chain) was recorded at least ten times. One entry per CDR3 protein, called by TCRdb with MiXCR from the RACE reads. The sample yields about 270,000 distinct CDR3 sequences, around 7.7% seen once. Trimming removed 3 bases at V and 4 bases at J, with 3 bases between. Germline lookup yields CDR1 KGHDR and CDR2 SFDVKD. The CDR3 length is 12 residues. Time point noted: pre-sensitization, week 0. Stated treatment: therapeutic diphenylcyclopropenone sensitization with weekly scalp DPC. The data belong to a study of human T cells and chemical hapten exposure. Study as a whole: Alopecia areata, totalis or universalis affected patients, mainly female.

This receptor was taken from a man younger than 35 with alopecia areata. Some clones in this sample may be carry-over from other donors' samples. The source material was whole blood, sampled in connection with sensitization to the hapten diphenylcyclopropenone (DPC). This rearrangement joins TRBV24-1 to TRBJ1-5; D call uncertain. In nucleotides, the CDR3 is TGTGCCACCAGTGATGAAAATCAGCCCCAGCATTTT. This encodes CATSDENQPQHF.